These T cell receptor beta chains were read from a single sample in a study of T cell responses to AZD1222 COVID-19 vaccine. Produced via immunoSEQ multiplex PCR; TCRdb's table is partial and in-frame only. The profile shows more than 150,000 clones, roughly nine tenths of them singletons. The sample consisted of peripheral blood, taken on day 0 of AZD1222 vaccination. These receptors were taken from an adult in good health. CDR3s include the opening cysteine and the closing phenylalanine or tryptophan. D genes are given only for firm matches. Some rows have no size entry. The others give once, few or many, or a class for an expanded clone.

CDR3aa,len,v_gene,d_gene,abundance
CASTRDRSYEQYF,13,TRBV6-5,TRBD1,.
CASSSAGGLYEQYF,14,TRBV6-5,TRBD2,.
CASSRSARLADTQYF,15,TRBV7-9,.,.
CASSLGLAGETQYF,14,TRBV6-5,TRBD2,.
CASSRDRGEEKLFF,14,TRBV7-2,TRBD1,.
CASSFGGPGTGEQYF,15,TRBV28,.,once
CASSLALEGAIQYF,14,TRBV11-1,TRBD1,.
CASGDGTDQETQYF,14,TRBV12-5,TRBD1,.
CASSVSGGAYNEQFF,15,TRBV3-1/TRBV3-2,TRBD2,.
CASSEIQGGGYTF,13,TRBV2,.,.
CASSDSFRGQGNQPQHF,17,TRBV19,TRBD1,.
CASSRQLNTEAFF,13,TRBV6-5,.,.
CASSLSAGVRKLFF,14,TRBV28,.,.
CASSRLAGVNGQFF,14,TRBV5-6,TRBD2,once
CASSLERGATEAFF,14,TRBV7-9,.,.